Sequencing of this T cell receptor (beta chain) was carried out in a study of T cell responses to AZD1222 COVID-19 vaccine (dated by TCRdb to the early 2020s). Context from the whole study: A total of 233 trial participants underwent TCR sequencing, of whom approximately 210 received two doses of AZD1222 and around 26 received two doses of the MenACWY control vaccine. Trial participants were enrolled by age into subgroups of 18-55, 56-69 and 70-plus years, and roughly 150, 30 and 60 TCR-sequenced participants, respectively, were included in these subgroups.

A remark on this clone: Its antigen is currently not known. No clone much larger than this one lies a single base away; base qualities are absent.

Taken with the paper, the label for time point translates to: about 28 days (+/-7) after the second vaccine dose. AZD1222 recipients whose second dose came at about 4 weeks and those whose second dose came at about 12 weeks were combined into one group, since spike-specific TCR depth and breadth did not differ between the two schedules. Samples from vaccinated people were obtained from the UK trials COV001 and COV002, which included a single-blind randomized controlled phase 2/3 trial of AZD1222 (ChAdOx1 nCoV-19) in healthy adults. Trial participant PBMC samples were collected at day 0 and day 28 after the second dose for TCRbeta chain sequencing. Study-wide conclusions, independent of this receptor: Nearly half of unique spike-specific TCRs reportedly recognized epitopes outside regions mutated in the B.1.351 and B.1.1.7 variants. Conclusions about previously exposed vaccinees are limited because only a handful of AZD1222 recipients were SARS-CoV-2 seropositive at baseline. The 56-69-year group was small, and its depth increase did not reach significance, likely because of low power. Vaccine-associated CD4 TCRs spanned the whole spike protein, with dominant responses in regions 160-218 and 743-854. After two AZD1222 doses, spike-specific TCR breadth and depth were significantly higher than at day 0 and than in MenACWY recipients. Because no day 14 peak-response samples were available, repertoires were characterized only after the peak T cell response. Participants were mostly white British, with more females than males. The authors suggested clonal diversity may have been underestimated.

There are 14 amino acids in the CDR3, from cysteine to phenylalanine inclusive. Only CDR3 DNA is held: 42 bases, read in frame from base 1. Taken from the germline V gene (reference sequence), the CDR1 and CDR2 loops are SGHNT and YYREEE. V loses 1 base, J loses 7 bases, and the germline ends lie 12 bases apart. The CDR3 regions of human TCRbeta chains were subjected to immunosequencing. In the source study's methods: TCRs in the repertoires were compared against a reference library of SARS-CoV-2-specific TCRs that had been generated with the MIRA antigen-specificity platform. Breadth was defined as the fraction of unique TCRs that were SARS-CoV-2-associated, and depth was defined as the fraction of total T cells that were SARS-CoV-2-associated. Using the MIRA data, every spike-specific TCR was mapped to the spike region that the TCR reacted to and assigned to either a CD4 or a CD8 class. Log10-transformed breadth and depth values were compared by one-way ANOVA with Sidak's multiple comparisons tests. TCRdb stores this immuneACCESS table with in-frame sequences only. Part of the clones is absent; in the studies checked, under half of the shortfall reflects unresolved V genes, and no reason is known for the rest. V and J calls and clone size are as listed in that table; D and trimming were resolved from the DNA. The sample table lists about 86,000 clones, roughly 90% of them with a count of one. In total, the top ten clones hold roughly 7.2% of the sample.

Sample: peripheral blood, taken 28 days after the second AZD1222 dose. The TCR originated in an adult who received the AZD1222 COVID-19 vaccine. The chain was built from TRBV5-4 and TRBJ1-5, with no D gene named confidently. The DNA sequence reads TGTGCCAGCAGCTTGATCCCCATTCGGCAGCCCCAGCATTTT. The translation is CASSLIPIRQPQHF.